Following are 27 T cell receptor beta chains from one sample sequenced in a study of blood T cell repertoires in COVID-19. TCRdb's table, derived via immunoSEQ multiplex PCR, lists solely in-frame clones and lacks some. Of fewer than 350,000 clones detected, under 95% appear once; the ten largest clones hold 2% to 2.5%. The material sequenced was PBMCs or T cells enriched from blood (not recorded which). Receptor source: a woman aged 40-49 years with acute COVID-19.

The genes are TRBV10-3 and TRBJ1-4; weak D call: TRBD1 (5 bases). Trimming shortened V by 11 bases and J by 5 bases, and 15 bases separated the two germline ends. CDR1 and CDR2 from the germline V gene are ENHRY and SYGVKD. The CDR3 runs 13 residues. CDR3 sequence: CASGGERNEKLFF. CDR3 in DNA: TGTGCCTCCGGGGGGGAAAGAAATGAAAAACTGTTTTTT.

The rearrangement joins TRBV29-1 to TRBJ1-1; D ambiguous. Trimming stripped 4 bases from V and 0 bases from J, with 9 bases between. The V gene's germline CDR1 is SQVTM and CDR2 ANQGSEA. The CDR3 totals 13 residues. The CDR3 DNA follows: TGCAGCGTTGTAACCAGGATGAACACTGAAGCTTTCTTT. It translates to CSVVTRMNTEAFF.

The chain links TRBV11-3 to TRBJ2-7; 14 bases agree with TRBD2. CDR3 length: 16 residues. Trimming at V came to 4 bases and at J to 9 bases, leaving 11 bases not matched to a gene. CDR1 SGHNT and CDR2 YENEEA come from the germline V gene. CDR3 amino acids: CASSYPGLAGDLVQYF. In nucleotides, the CDR3 is TGTGCCAGCAGCTACCCGGGACTAGCGGGAGATCTTGTGCAGTACTTC.

The chain has TRBV28 and TRBJ2-4, with TRBD2 as a possible D gene (6 bases). The CDR3 totals 17 residues. Trimming removed 2 bases from V and 1 base from J, with 15 bases in between. Germline loops: CDR1 MDHEN, CDR2 SYDVKM. This CDR3 is CASSLGGVGIAKNIQYF. The CDR3 DNA reads as TGTGCCAGCAGTTTAGGAGGGGTGGGCATTGCCAAAAACATTCAGTACTTC.

This clone was recorded once. This chain joins TRBV28 and TRBJ2-7; TRBD1 agrees at 10 bases. V dropped 10 bases and J dropped 2; count of bases not matched to a gene: 11. The CDR3 runs to 15 residues. Looked up from germline, CDR1 is MDHEN and CDR2 is SYDVKM. This CDR3 is CATFGRDRGTYEQYF. In DNA, the CDR3 is TGTGCCACTTTCGGTAGGGACAGGGGCACCTACGAGCAGTACTTC.

The rearrangement uses TRBV3-1 (or the pseudogene TRBV3-2) and TRBJ2-1; TRBD2 agrees at 9 bases. Per germline, CDR1 LGHDT and CDR2 YNNKEL (reference sequence). The CDR3 extends over 14 amino acids. V shed 4 bases and J 9 bases; nucleotides not matched to a gene: 7. CDR3 in amino acids: CASSLLSGGGEQFF. The CDR3, as DNA: TGTGCCAGCAGCCTCCTTAGCGGGGGTGGTGAGCAGTTCTTC.

This clone was recorded only once. The gene calls are TRBV21-1 and TRBJ2-7; the D call in the table, TRBD2, was not verified against the DNA. TRBV21-1 is designated a pseudogene. CDR3 length: 14 amino acids. The CDR3 sequence: CASSNRAGGFEQYF. The DNA of the CDR3 is TGTGCCAGCAGCAATCGTGCGGGAGGTTTTGAGCAGTACTTC.

The chain has TRBV7-2 and TRBJ2-2; 8 bases are shared with TRBD1. V lost 6 bases and J lost 4; bases outside the gene matches: 7. The V gene's germline CDR1 is SGHTA and CDR2 FQGNSA. The CDR3 is 15 residues long. CDR3 sequence: CASSSTGAGTGELFF. CDR3 bases: TGTGCCAGCAGTTCGACAGGGGCGGGCACCGGGGAGCTGTTTTTT. The full variable domain, its missing parts supplied by reference TRBV7-2 and TRBJ2-2, is GAGVSQSPSNKVTEKGKDVELRCDPISGHTALYWYRQSLGQGLEFLIYFQGNSAPDKSGLPSDRFSAERTGGSVSTLTIQRTQQEDSAVYLCASSSTGAGTGELFFGEGSRLTVL.

The rearrangement uses TRBV6-1 and TRBJ1-1; weak D call: TRBD1 (6 bases). The CDR3 length is 14 residues. Between the trimmed V and J ends, which lost 1 base and 1 base, there was a span of 7 bases. Germline V CDR1 and CDR2: MNHNS, SASEGT. The CDR3 is CASSEEGGNTEAFF. The CDR3 nucleotides read TGTGCCAGCAGTGAAGAAGGGGGGAACACTGAAGCTTTCTTT.

V is TRBV18 and J is TRBJ2-7, with 7 bases aligning to TRBD2. The length of the CDR3 is 15 residues. V was pared by 3 bases and J by 7 bases, with 12 bases of the junction left unmatched. Germline loops: CDR1 KGHSH, CDR2 LQKENI. This chain's CDR3 is CASSPRALAGEEQYF. CDR3 sequence (DNA): TGTGCCAGCTCACCGAGGGCGTTGGCGGGAGAGGAGCAGTACTTC.

The rearrangement uses TRBV5-4 and TRBJ2-7, with D possibly being TRBD1 (5 bases). V was cut by 0 bases and J by 5 bases, with 9 bases left in between. Germline V gives CDR1 SGHNT, CDR2 YYREEE (reference sequence). The CDR3 is 13 residues long. The CDR3 sequence: CASSLAQGDEQYF. In DNA, the CDR3 is TGTGCCAGCAGCTTGGCTCAGGGTGACGAGCAGTACTTC.

This clone was picked up many times. The rearrangement links TRBV15 to TRBJ1-2; D gene unclear. V was trimmed by 1 base and J by 1 base, leaving 4 bases between them. Germline V gene data show CDR1 as LNHNV and CDR2 as YYDKDF (reference sequence). There are 13 residues in the CDR3. CDR3 coding DNA: TGTGCCACCAGCAGAGCTCTTAACTATGGCTACACCTTC. It is translated as CATSRALNYGYTF.

The V and J genes are TRBV3-1 (or the pseudogene TRBV3-2) and TRBJ1-6; no clear D. Trimming took 1 base from V and 0 from J, leaving 4 bases between them. CDR1 is LGHDT, CDR2 YNNKEL, per germline (reference sequence). The CDR3 contains 15 residues. CDR3 residues: CASSQGSSYNSPLHF. CDR3 bases: TGTGCCAGCAGCCAAGGCAGCTCCTATAATTCACCCCTCCACTTT.

The CDR3 DNA follows: TGCAGTGCTAGTCCCAAGGCCCCGACTAGCTGGGCTGAGCAGTTCTTC. It is translated as CSASPKAPTSWAEQFF. The chain has TRBV20-1 and TRBJ2-1; 7 nucleotides match TRBD2. J gave up 9 bases and V 3 bases, and 17 bases lay outside the gene matches. This CDR3 contains 16 residues. Germline CDR1 and CDR2: DFQATT and SNEGSKA (reference sequence).

The chain has TRBV4-1 and TRBJ1-5, with D possibly matching TRBD1 (5 bases). CDR3 length: 16 residues. Germline CDR1 is MGHRA and CDR2 is YSYEKL. Trimming removed 0 bases at V and 4 bases at J, with 13 bases between. The CDR3 is CASSQDGGVSNQPQHF. The CDR3 DNA follows: TGCGCCAGCAGCCAAGACGGAGGGGTTTCTAATCAGCCCCAGCATTTT.

The V gene is TRBV5-6, the J gene TRBJ1-1; a possible D gene is TRBD1 (6 bases). The CDR3 spans 15 residues. The germline V and J ends were trimmed by 4 bases and 4 bases, with 17 bases remaining between them. Germline V gene data show CDR1 as SGHDT and CDR2 as YYEEEE. The DNA of the CDR3 is TGTGCCAGCAGCCGTCGCCTCAGGGGCCCCACTGAAGCTTTCTTT. Residues: CASSRRLRGPTEAFF.

The chain recombines TRBV3-1 (or the pseudogene TRBV3-2) with TRBJ1-3; no definite D call. Germline lookup yields CDR1 LGHDT and CDR2 YNNKEL (reference sequence). The CDR3 consists of 15 residues. Trimming stripped 2 bases from V and 4 bases from J, with 12 bases between. The DNA of the CDR3 is TGTGCCAGCAGCCAACTTTTCGAACGGGGAAACACCATATATTTT. Its protein product is CASSQLFERGNTIYF.

This rearrangement joins TRBV19 to TRBJ1-6, with D tentatively TRBD1 (5 bases). V lost 6 bases to trimming and J lost 10 bases, with 19 bases between them. Per the germline V gene, CDR1 is LNHDA and CDR2 is SQIVND (reference sequence). This CDR3 has 15 residues. CDR3 nucleotide sequence: TGTGCCAGTAGGGGGGGGAAAGGCCCGGGATCACCCCTCCACTTT. Translating it yields CASRGGKGPGSPLHF.

The chain has TRBV6-5 and TRBJ1-2; 12 bases map to TRBD1. CDR1 is MNHEY, CDR2 SVGAGI, per germline. The CDR3 runs to 15 residues. With 0 bases clipped from V and 6 bases from J, the junction kept 2 bases outside the gene matches. The CDR3 loop is CASSYSGTGGNGYTF. CDR3 DNA: TGTGCCAGCAGTTACTCCGGGACAGGGGGCAATGGCTACACCTTC.

J is TRBJ2-3 and V is TRBV7-3, with 8 bases matching TRBD2. The CDR3 consists of 15 residues. The trim removed 4 bases at V and 6 bases at J, leaving 9 bases unmatched. Germline loops: CDR1 SGHTA, CDR2 FQGTGA. This chain's CDR3 is CASSSPGLGGDTQYF. In nucleotides, the CDR3 is TGTGCCAGCAGCTCCCCGGGACTAGGGGGGGATACGCAGTATTTT.

CDR3 sequence: CASKAGTSHGTGELFF. CDR3 in DNA: TGTGCCAGCAAGGCCGGGACTAGTCACGGCACCGGGGAGCTGTTTTTT. The chain is built from TRBV30 and TRBJ2-2, with 8 bases identical to TRBD2. The length of the CDR3 is 16 residues. CDR1 is GTSNPN and CDR2 is SVGIG in the germline V gene (reference sequence). J gave up 4 bases and V 8 bases, and 15 bases lay outside the gene matches.

The rearrangement joins TRBV7-9 to TRBJ2-3; 7 positions agree with TRBD1. This CDR3 comprises 15 residues. The germline CDR1 and CDR2 sequences are SEHNR and FQNEAQ (reference sequence). Trimming took 1 base from V and 2 from J; bases not matched to a gene: 3. CDR3 DNA: TGTGCCAGCAGCTTAGGGGGACAGTTCACAGATACGCAGTATTTT. It is translated as CASSLGGQFTDTQYF.

V usage is TRBV6-5 and J usage is TRBJ2-5, with D unresolved. The CDR3 length is 14 residues. Germline CDR1 is MNHEY and CDR2 is SVGAGI. Trimming pared 2 bases from V and 2 bases from J, leaving 9 bases between. CDR3 protein: CASSYGRLQETQYF. The DNA of the CDR3 is TGTGCCAGCAGTTACGGGCGCCTGCAAGAGACCCAGTACTTC.

The J gene is TRBJ2-3, the V gene TRBV18; the match to TRBD1 covers 9 bases. Trimming at V came to 9 bases and at J to 4 bases, leaving 5 bases not matched to a gene. The CDR3 spans 13 residues. Germline-derived CDR1 and CDR2 are KGHSH and LQKENI. The CDR3 loop reads CASRRDRADTQYF. The DNA of the CDR3 is TGTGCCAGTCGCCGGGACAGGGCAGATACGCAGTATTTT.

A single count supports this clone. The gene calls are TRBV18 and TRBJ2-5; 7 bases agree with TRBD1. The CDR3 length is 13 residues. With 4 bases clipped from V and 4 bases from J, the junction kept 3 bases outside the gene matches. Germline CDR1 is KGHSH and CDR2 is LQKENI. CDR3 region: CASSQNRGETQYF. CDR3 nucleotides: TGTGCCAGCTCACAAAACAGGGGAGAGACCCAGTACTTC.

The V gene is TRBV6-5, the J gene TRBJ2-7, with 10 bases identical to TRBD1. There are 15 residues in the CDR3. Per germline, CDR1 MNHEY and CDR2 SVGAGI. The V segment lost 5 bases and the J segment 6 bases; nucleotides outside the gene matches: 10. As DNA, the CDR3 is TGTGCCAGCAGTCCAGACAGGGGGCAGTCGGGCGAGCAGTACTTC. Translation: CASSPDRGQSGEQYF.

The chain uses TRBV7-9 and TRBJ1-4; 9 nucleotides align to TRBD1. The ends lost 5 bases at V and 5 bases at J; junction bases unmatched: 9. CDR1 SEHNR and CDR2 FQNEAQ come from the germline V gene (reference sequence). The CDR3 length is 16 residues. The CDR3 reads CASSTAYRGRNEKLFF. CDR3 sequence (DNA): TGTGCCAGCAGCACAGCTTACAGGGGGCGAAATGAAAAACTGTTTTTT.